A single sample is the source of the 5 T cell receptor beta chains below, sequenced in a study of identical twins. TCRdb ran MiXCR on the 5' RACE reads and lists one entry per CDR3 protein. The table includes fewer than 500,000 distinct CDR3 sequences, 20% to 30% detected once. These data were also reused for a study on T cells expressing NK-cell markers.

Sequencing input: CD4+ T cells sorted from blood. The receptor set was obtained from a woman aged 18-29 years in good health.

Only a few counts were recorded for this clonotype. The chain links TRBV12-3 or TRBV12-4 to TRBJ2-7; 11 bases map to TRBD2. V was clipped by 7 bases and J by 6 bases; unmatched bases: 11. The CDR3 is 15 amino acids. The CDR3 reads CASTIWGTSGTEQYF. The CDR3 DNA sequence: TGTGCCAGCACCATTTGGGGGACTAGCGGTACCGAGCAGTACTTC.

The rearrangement links TRBV25-1 to TRBJ1-1, with D possibly TRBD1 on 6 matching bases. This CDR3 has 13 residues. The V end was cut by 5 bases, the J end by 4 bases, with 11 bases between. Germline CDR1 reads MGHDK; CDR2 reads SYGVNS. The CDR3 bases are TGTGCCAGCAGTTTCACAGGGTTCACTGAAGCTTTCTTT. Protein product: CASSFTGFTEAFF.

The chain recombines TRBV29-1 with TRBJ2-5; 10 bases map to TRBD2. The CDR3 covers 13 residues. The trim removed 7 bases at V and 3 bases at J, leaving 5 bases unmatched. Germline loops: CDR1 SQVTM, CDR2 ANQGSEA. CDR3 DNA sequence: TGCAGCGACCTTAGCGGGGGGAAAGAGACCCAGTACTTC. This encodes CSDLSGGKETQYF.

The rearrangement links TRBV2 to TRBJ1-2; 7 bases match TRBD1. Unmatched junction bases numbered 11, after V lost 6 bases and J lost 4 bases. This CDR3 spans 15 amino acids. Germline values: CDR1 SNHLY, CDR2 FYNNEI. CDR3 amino acids: CASRFDRASLYGYTF. CDR3 DNA: TGTGCCAGCAGGTTTGACAGGGCTTCCCTCTATGGCTACACCTTC.

This clonotype was found a few times. This chain uses TRBV5-1 with TRBJ2-3; weak D call: TRBD1 (5 bases). The germline CDR1 and CDR2 sequences are SGHRS and YFSETQ. V was trimmed by 4 bases and J by 1 base, leaving 19 bases between them. The CDR3 is 17 residues long. The CDR3 DNA reads as TGCGCCAGCAGCCCCGGTTTGATAAGGGGTCGCACAGATACGCAGTATTTT. This encodes CASSPGLIRGRTDTQYF.